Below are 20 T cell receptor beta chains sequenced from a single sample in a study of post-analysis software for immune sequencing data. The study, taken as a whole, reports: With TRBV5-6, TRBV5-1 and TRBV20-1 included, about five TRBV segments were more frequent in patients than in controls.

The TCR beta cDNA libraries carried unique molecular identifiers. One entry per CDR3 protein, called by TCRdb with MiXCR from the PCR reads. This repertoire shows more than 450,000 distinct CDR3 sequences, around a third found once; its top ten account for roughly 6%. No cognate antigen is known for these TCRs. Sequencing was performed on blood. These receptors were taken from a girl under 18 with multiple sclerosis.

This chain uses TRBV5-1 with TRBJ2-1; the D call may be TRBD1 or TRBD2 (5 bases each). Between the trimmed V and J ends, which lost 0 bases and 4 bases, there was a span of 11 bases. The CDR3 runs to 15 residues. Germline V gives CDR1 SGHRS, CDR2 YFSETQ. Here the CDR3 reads CASSLVGTEYNEQFF. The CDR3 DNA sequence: TGCGCCAGCAGCTTGGTCGGGACGGAATACAATGAGCAGTTCTTC. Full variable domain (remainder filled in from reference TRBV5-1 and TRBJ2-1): KAGVTQTPRYLIKTRGQQVTLSCSPISGHRSVSWYQQTPGQGLQFLFEYFSETQRNKGNFPGRFSGRQFSNSRSEMNVSTLELGDSALYLCASSLVGTEYNEQFFGPGTRLTVL.

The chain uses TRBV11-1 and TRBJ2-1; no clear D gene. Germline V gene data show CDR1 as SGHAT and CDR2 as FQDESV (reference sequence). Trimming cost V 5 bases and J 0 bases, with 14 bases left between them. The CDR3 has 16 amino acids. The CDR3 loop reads CASSRSDPSSYNEQFF. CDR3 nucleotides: TGTGCCAGCAGCCGATCGGACCCGAGCTCCTACAATGAGCAGTTCTTC.

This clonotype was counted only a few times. CDR3: CASSQAGGHDEAFF. CDR3 sequence (DNA): TGTGCCAGCAGCCAAGCAGGGGGACACGATGAAGCTTTCTTT. V is TRBV3-1 and J is TRBJ1-1, with 7 bases matching TRBD1. The CDR3 is 14 residues long. Germline assignment: CDR1 LGHDT and CDR2 YNNKEL (reference sequence). Germline trimming cut 1 base from V and 7 bases from J; bases unmatched to any gene: 6.

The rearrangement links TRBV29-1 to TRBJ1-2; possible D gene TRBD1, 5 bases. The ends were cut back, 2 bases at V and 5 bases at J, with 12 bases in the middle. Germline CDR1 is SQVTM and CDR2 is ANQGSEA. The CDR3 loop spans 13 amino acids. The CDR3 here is CSVERGLAYGYTF. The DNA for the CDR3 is TGCAGCGTTGAAAGGGGTTTAGCATATGGCTACACCTTC.

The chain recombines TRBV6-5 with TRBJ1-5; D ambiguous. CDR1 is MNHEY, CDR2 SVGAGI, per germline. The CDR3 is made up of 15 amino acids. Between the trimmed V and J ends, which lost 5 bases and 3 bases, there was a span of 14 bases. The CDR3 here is CASSPPRMINQPQHF. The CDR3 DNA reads TGTGCCAGCAGTCCCCCCAGGATGATCAATCAGCCCCAGCATTTT.

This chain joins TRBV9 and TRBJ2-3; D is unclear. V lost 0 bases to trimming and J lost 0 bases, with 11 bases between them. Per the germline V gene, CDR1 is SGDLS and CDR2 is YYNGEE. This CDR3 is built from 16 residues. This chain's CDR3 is CASSVAAGLSTDTQYF. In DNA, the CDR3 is TGTGCCAGCAGCGTAGCGGCCGGGTTGAGCACAGATACGCAGTATTTT.

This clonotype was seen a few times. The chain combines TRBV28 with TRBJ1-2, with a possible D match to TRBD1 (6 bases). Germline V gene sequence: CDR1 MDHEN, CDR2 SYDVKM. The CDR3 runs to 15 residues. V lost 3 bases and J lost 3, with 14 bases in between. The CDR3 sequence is CASSFSRGPDYGYTF. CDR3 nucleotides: TGTGCCAGCAGTTTTTCTCGGGGGCCGGACTATGGCTACACCTTC.

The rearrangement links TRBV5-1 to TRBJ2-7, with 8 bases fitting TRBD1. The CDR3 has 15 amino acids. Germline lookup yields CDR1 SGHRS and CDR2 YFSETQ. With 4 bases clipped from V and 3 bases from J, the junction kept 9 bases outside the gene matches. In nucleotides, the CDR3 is TGCGCCAGCAGCCGGGCGGGGACAGGAGTCTACGAGCAGTACTTC. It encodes CASSRAGTGVYEQYF.

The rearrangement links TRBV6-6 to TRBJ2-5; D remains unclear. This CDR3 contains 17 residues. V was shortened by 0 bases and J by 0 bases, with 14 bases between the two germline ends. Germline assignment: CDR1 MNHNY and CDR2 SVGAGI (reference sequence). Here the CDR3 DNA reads TGTGCCAGCAGTTACTCGAAGGCAGCCCCTTACCAAGAGACCCAGTACTTC. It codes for CASSYSKAAPYQETQYF.

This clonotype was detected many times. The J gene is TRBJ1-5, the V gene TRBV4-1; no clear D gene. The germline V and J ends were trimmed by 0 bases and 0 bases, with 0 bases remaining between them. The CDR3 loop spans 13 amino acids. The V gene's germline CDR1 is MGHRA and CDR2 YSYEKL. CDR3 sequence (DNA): TGCGCCAGCAGCCAAGATAGCAATCAGCCCCAGCATTTT. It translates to CASSQDSNQPQHF.

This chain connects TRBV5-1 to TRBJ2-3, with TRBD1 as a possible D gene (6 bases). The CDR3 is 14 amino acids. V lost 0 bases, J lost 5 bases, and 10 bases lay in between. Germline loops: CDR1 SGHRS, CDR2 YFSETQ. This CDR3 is CASSLAGAGDTQYF. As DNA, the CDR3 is TGCGCCAGCAGCTTGGCAGGGGCTGGAGATACGCAGTATTTT.

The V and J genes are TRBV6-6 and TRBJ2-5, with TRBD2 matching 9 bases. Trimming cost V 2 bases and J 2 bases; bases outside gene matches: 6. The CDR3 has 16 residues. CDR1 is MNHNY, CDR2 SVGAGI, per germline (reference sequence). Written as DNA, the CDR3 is TGTGCCAGCAGTTACCCCCTAGCGGGGACTCAAGAGACCCAGTACTTC. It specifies CASSYPLAGTQETQYF.

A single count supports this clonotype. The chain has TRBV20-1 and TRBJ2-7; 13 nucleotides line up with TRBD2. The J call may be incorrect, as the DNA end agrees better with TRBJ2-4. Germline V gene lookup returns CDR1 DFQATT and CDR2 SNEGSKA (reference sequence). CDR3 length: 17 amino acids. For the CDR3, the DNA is TGCAGTGCTAGCCCAACCAAACTAGCGGGGGGGCCTGGCATTCAGTACTTC. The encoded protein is CSASPTKLAGGPGIQYF.

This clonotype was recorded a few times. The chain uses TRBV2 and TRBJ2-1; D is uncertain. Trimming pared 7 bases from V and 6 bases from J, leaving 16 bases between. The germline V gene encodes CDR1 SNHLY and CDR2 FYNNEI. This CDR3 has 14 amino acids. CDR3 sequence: CASTDPVVSNEQFF. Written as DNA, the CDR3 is TGTGCCAGCACAGACCCAGTCGTCAGCAATGAGCAGTTCTTC.

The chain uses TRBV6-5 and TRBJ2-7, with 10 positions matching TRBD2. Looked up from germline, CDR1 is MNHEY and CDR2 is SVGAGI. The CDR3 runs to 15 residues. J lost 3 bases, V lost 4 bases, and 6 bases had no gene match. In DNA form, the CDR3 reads TGTGCCAGCAGTTCCACGGGACTAGCGCTCTACGAGCAGTACTTC. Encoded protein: CASSSTGLALYEQYF.

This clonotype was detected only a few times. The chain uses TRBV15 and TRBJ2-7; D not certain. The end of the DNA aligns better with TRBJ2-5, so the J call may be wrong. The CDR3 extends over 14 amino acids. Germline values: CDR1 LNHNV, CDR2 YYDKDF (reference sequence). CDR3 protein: CATSREVLGETQYF. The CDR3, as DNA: TGTGCCACCAGCAGAGAGGTTTTAGGAGAGACCCAGTACTTC.

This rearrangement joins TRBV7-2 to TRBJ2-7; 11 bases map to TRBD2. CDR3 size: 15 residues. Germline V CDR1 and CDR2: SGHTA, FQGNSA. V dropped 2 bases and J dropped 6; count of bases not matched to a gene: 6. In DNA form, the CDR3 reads TGTGCCAGCAGCTTATCTTGGACTAGCGGGTTCGAGCAGTACTTC. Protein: CASSLSWTSGFEQYF.

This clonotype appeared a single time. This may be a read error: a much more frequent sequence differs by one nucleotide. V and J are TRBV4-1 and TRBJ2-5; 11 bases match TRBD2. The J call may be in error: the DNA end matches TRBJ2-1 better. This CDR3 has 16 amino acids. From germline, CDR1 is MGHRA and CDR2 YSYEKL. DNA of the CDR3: TGCGCCAGCAGCCCCACACTGACTAGCGGGGAAGAGACCCAGTTCTTC. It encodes CASSPTLTSGEETQFF.

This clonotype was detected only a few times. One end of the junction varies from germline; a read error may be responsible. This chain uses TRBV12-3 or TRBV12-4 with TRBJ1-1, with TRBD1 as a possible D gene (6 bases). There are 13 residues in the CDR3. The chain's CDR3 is CVSGRDTYTEAFF. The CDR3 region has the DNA TGTGTCAGCGGCCGGGACACATACACTGAAGCTTTCTTT.

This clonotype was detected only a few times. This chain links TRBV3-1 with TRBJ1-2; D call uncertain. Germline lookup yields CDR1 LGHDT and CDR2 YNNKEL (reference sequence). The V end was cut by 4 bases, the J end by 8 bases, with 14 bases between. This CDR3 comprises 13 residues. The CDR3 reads CASSPHEVAGYTF. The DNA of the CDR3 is TGTGCCAGCAGCCCTCACGAGGTTGCGGGCTACACCTTC.